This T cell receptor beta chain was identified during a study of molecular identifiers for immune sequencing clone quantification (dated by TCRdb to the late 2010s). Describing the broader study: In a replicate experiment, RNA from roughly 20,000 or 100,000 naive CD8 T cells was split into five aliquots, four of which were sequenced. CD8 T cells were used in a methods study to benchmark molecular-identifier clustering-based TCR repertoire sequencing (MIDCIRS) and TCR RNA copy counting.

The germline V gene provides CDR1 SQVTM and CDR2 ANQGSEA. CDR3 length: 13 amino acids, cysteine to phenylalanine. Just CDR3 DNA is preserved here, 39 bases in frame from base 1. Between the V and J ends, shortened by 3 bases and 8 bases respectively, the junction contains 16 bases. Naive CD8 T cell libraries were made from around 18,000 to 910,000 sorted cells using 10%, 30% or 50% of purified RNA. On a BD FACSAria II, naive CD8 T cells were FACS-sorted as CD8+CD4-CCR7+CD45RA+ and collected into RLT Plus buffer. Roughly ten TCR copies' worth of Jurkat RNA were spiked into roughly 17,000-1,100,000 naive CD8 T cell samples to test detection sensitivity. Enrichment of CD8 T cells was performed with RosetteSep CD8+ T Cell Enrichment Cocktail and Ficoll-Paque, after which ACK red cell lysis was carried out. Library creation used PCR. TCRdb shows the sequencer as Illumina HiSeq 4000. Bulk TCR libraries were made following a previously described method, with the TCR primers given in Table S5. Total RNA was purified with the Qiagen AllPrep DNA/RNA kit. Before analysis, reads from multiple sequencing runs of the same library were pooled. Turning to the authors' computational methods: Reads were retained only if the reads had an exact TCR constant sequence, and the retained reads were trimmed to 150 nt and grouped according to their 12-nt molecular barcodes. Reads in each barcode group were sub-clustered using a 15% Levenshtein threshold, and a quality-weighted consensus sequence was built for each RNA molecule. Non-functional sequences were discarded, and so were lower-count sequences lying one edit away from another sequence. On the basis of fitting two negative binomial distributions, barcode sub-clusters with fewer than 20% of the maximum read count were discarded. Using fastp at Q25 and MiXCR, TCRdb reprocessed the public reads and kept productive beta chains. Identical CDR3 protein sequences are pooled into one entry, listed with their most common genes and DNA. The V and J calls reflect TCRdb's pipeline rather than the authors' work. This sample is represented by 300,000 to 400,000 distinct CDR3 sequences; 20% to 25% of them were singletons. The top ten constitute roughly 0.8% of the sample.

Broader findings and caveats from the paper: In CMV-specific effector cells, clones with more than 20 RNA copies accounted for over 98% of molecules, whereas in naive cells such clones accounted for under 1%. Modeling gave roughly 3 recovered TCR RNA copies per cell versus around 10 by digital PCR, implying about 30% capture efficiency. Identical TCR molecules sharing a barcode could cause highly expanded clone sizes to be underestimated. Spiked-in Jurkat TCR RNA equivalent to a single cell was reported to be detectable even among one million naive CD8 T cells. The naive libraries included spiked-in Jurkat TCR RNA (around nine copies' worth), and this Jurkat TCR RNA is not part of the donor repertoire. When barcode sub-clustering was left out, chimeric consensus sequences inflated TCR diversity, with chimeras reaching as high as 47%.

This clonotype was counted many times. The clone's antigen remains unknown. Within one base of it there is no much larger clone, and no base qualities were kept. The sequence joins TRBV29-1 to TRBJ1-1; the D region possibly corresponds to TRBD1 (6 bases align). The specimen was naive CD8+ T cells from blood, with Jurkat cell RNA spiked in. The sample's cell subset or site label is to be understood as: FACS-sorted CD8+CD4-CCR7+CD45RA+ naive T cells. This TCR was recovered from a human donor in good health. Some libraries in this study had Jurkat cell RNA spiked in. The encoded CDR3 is CSVDLQDSPEAFF. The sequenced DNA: TGCAGCGTTGACCTCCAGGACAGTCCAGAAGCTTTCTTT.